These T cell receptor beta chains were read from a single sample in a study of T cell responses to AZD1222 COVID-19 vaccine. The assay was immunoSEQ multiplex PCR, and TCRdb's table has in-frame clones only and misses some. This table holds around 140,000 clones, roughly nine tenths found once. The specimen comprised peripheral blood, sampled 28 days after the second AZD1222 dose. The receptors originated from an adult who received the AZD1222 COVID-19 vaccine. Both conserved end residues are part of each CDR3. A D gene is named only where the DNA matches it firmly. Some rows mark clone size as missing; the rest say once, few, many or name a class of expanded clone.

clone_size: -; v_call: TRBV14; d_call: -; j_call: TRBJ2-1; cdr3_aa: CASSQRTQYNEQFF; cdr3_nt: TGTGCCAGCAGCCAAAGGACACAATACAATGAGCAGTTCTTC
clone_size: -; v_call: TRBV7-9; d_call: TRBD2; j_call: TRBJ2-1; cdr3_aa: CASSFEAGVNEQFF; cdr3_nt: TGTGCCAGCAGCTTTGAGGCGGGAGTAAATGAGCAGTTCTTC
clone_size: -; v_call: TRBV5-4; d_call: -; j_call: TRBJ2-2; cdr3_aa: CASSLTRGLANTGELFF; cdr3_nt: TGTGCCAGCAGCCTGACGAGGGGACTCGCGAACACCGGGGAGCTGTTTTTT
clone_size: once; v_call: TRBV27; d_call: TRBD1; j_call: TRBJ2-1; cdr3_aa: CASSLSSTGWHNEQFF; cdr3_nt: TGTGCCAGCAGTTTATCGTCGACAGGGTGGCACAATGAGCAGTTCTTC
clone_size: -; v_call: TRBV9; d_call: -; j_call: TRBJ2-3; cdr3_aa: CASSARTLTDTQYF; cdr3_nt: TGTGCCAGCAGCGCCCGGACTTTGACAGATACGCAGTATTTT
clone_size: -; v_call: TRBV4-2; d_call: -; j_call: TRBJ1-3; cdr3_aa: CASSQSSARRGINTIYF; cdr3_nt: TGTGCCAGCAGCCAGTCATCCGCCCGGCGGGGTATAAACACCATATATTTT
clone_size: -; v_call: TRBV10-3; d_call: TRBD1; j_call: TRBJ2-5; cdr3_aa: CAIRKDRSMETQYF; cdr3_nt: TGTGCCATCAGGAAGGACAGGTCGATGGAGACCCAGTACTTC
clone_size: -; v_call: TRBV6-1; d_call: -; j_call: TRBJ1-2; cdr3_aa: CASSEAQPRGHNYGYTF; cdr3_nt: TGTGCCAGCAGTGAAGCCCAACCCAGGGGACACAACTATGGCTACACCTTC
clone_size: -; v_call: TRBV10-1; d_call: -; j_call: TRBJ1-6; cdr3_aa: CASSSSYNSPLHF; cdr3_nt: TGCGCCAGCTCGAGCTCCTATAATTCACCCCTCCACTTT
clone_size: -; v_call: TRBV24-1; d_call: TRBD1; j_call: TRBJ1-6; cdr3_aa: CATSATGNSPLHF; cdr3_nt: TGTGCCACCAGTGCGACAGGGAATTCACCCCTCCACTTT
clone_size: -; v_call: TRBV19; d_call: TRBD1; j_call: TRBJ2-3; cdr3_aa: CASRLDRGTTDTQYF; cdr3_nt: TGTGCCAGTAGACTTGACAGGGGAACGACAGATACGCAGTATTTT
clone_size: -; v_call: TRBV4-3; d_call: -; j_call: TRBJ2-3; cdr3_aa: CASSQDPTDTQYF; cdr3_nt: TGCGCCAGCAGCCAAGACCCCACAGATACGCAGTATTTT
clone_size: -; v_call: TRBV14; d_call: -; j_call: TRBJ1-1; cdr3_aa: CASSPLMGAWVEAFF; cdr3_nt: TGTGCCAGCAGCCCCTTAATGGGGGCCTGGGTTGAAGCTTTCTTT
clone_size: -; v_call: TRBV5-4; d_call: -; j_call: TRBJ2-3; cdr3_aa: CASSSPAGTPGQYF; cdr3_nt: TGTGCCAGCAGCTCCCCCGCCGGGACCCCGGGTCAGTATTTT
clone_size: -; v_call: TRBV7-6; d_call: -; j_call: TRBJ1-1; cdr3_aa: CASSPLKGRNTEAFF; cdr3_nt: TGTGCCAGCAGCCCCCTGAAGGGTCGGAACACTGAAGCTTTCTTT
clone_size: -; v_call: TRBV5-5; d_call: TRBD1; j_call: TRBJ1-2; cdr3_aa: CASSWDRAAGYTF; cdr3_nt: TGTGCCAGCAGCTGGGACAGGGCAGCGGGCTACACCTTC
clone_size: -; v_call: TRBV18; d_call: -; j_call: TRBJ1-1; cdr3_aa: CASSPIAGSATEAFF; cdr3_nt: TGTGCCAGCTCACCTATTGCAGGGAGTGCCACTGAAGCTTTCTTT
clone_size: -; v_call: TRBV4-1; d_call: TRBD1; j_call: TRBJ1-1; cdr3_aa: CASDVGQGASEAFF; cdr3_nt: TGCGCCAGCGACGTTGGCCAGGGGGCGTCTGAAGCTTTCTTT
clone_size: once; v_call: TRBV29-1; d_call: -; j_call: TRBJ2-1; cdr3_aa: CSVVKVSYNEQFF; cdr3_nt: TGCAGCGTTGTTAAGGTGTCCTACAATGAGCAGTTCTTC
clone_size: -; v_call: TRBV7-2; d_call: -; j_call: TRBJ1-1; cdr3_aa: CASSLSHQGSGTEAFF; cdr3_nt: TGTGCCAGCAGCTTATCTCATCAGGGGAGCGGCACTGAAGCTTTCTTT
clone_size: -; v_call: TRBV11-2; d_call: -; j_call: TRBJ1-1; cdr3_aa: CASSFPGLPSAFF; cdr3_nt: TGTGCCAGCAGCTTCCCGGGACTCCCTTCTGCTTTCTTT
clone_size: -; v_call: TRBV7-9; d_call: -; j_call: TRBJ2-2; cdr3_aa: CASSFRQDPGELFF; cdr3_nt: TGTGCCAGCAGCTTTAGACAGGACCCCGGGGAGCTGTTTTTT
clone_size: -; v_call: TRBV29-1; d_call: -; j_call: TRBJ1-1; cdr3_aa: CSVDTGRNTEAFF; cdr3_nt: TGCAGCGTGGATACCGGGAGGAACACTGAAGCTTTCTTT
clone_size: once; v_call: TRBV11-2; d_call: TRBD2; j_call: TRBJ2-2; cdr3_aa: CASSSSGRGTGELFF; cdr3_nt: TGTGCCAGCAGCTCGAGCGGGAGAGGGACCGGGGAGCTGTTTTTT
clone_size: -; v_call: TRBV29-1; d_call: -; j_call: TRBJ2-2; cdr3_aa: CSANQDTGELFF; cdr3_nt: TGCAGCGCCAATCAAGACACCGGGGAGCTGTTTTTT
clone_size: once; v_call: TRBV7-7; d_call: TRBD2; j_call: TRBJ2-5; cdr3_aa: CASSFGLAGQETQYF; cdr3_nt: TGTGCCAGCAGCTTCGGACTAGCGGGACAAGAGACCCAGTACTTC
clone_size: -; v_call: TRBV9; d_call: -; j_call: TRBJ1-5; cdr3_aa: CASGPGGDQPQHF; cdr3_nt: TGTGCCAGCGGGCCCGGGGGAGATCAGCCCCAGCATTTT
clone_size: -; v_call: TRBV7-2; d_call: TRBD2; j_call: TRBJ2-3; cdr3_aa: CASSWTSGRGVSTDTQYF; cdr3_nt: TGTGCCAGCAGCTGGACTAGCGGGAGGGGGGTGAGCACAGATACGCAGTATTTT
clone_size: -; v_call: TRBV4-3; d_call: -; j_call: TRBJ2-1; cdr3_aa: CASSQEVLAGAANEQFF; cdr3_nt: TGCGCCAGCAGCCAAGAGGTATTGGCGGGGGCCGCCAATGAGCAGTTCTTC
clone_size: -; v_call: TRBV6-5; d_call: -; j_call: TRBJ2-3; cdr3_aa: CASRLAMGTDTQYF; cdr3_nt: TGTGCCAGCAGGCTAGCGATGGGCACAGATACGCAGTATTTT
clone_size: -; v_call: TRBV19; d_call: -; j_call: TRBJ1-1; cdr3_aa: CASSNGAGVGNTEAFF; cdr3_nt: TGTGCCAGTAGTAATGGGGCAGGGGTTGGGAACACTGAAGCTTTCTTT
clone_size: -; v_call: TRBV2; d_call: -; j_call: TRBJ1-6; cdr3_aa: CASSEGWNSPLHF; cdr3_nt: TGTGCCAGCAGTGAAGGGTGGAATTCACCCCTCCACTTT
clone_size: -; v_call: TRBV27; d_call: -; j_call: TRBJ2-4; cdr3_aa: CASSPRASKNIQYF; cdr3_nt: TGTGCCAGCAGTCCGCGGGCCTCGAAAAACATTCAGTACTTC
clone_size: few; v_call: TRBV19; d_call: -; j_call: TRBJ1-2; cdr3_aa: CASSIAPGDSYYGYTF; cdr3_nt: TGTGCCAGTAGTATAGCCCCAGGGGACTCCTACTATGGCTACACCTTC
clone_size: few; v_call: TRBV7-9; d_call: -; j_call: TRBJ1-1; cdr3_aa: CASSLEGVMNTEAFF; cdr3_nt: TGTGCCAGCAGCTTAGAAGGGGTAATGAACACTGAAGCTTTCTTT
clone_size: -; v_call: TRBV4-2; d_call: -; j_call: TRBJ2-2; cdr3_aa: CASSQAVAPGELFF; cdr3_nt: TGTGCCAGCAGCCAAGCAGTCGCGCCAGGGGAGCTGTTTTTT
clone_size: -; v_call: TRBV19; d_call: -; j_call: TRBJ2-2; cdr3_aa: CASSFSRGELFF; cdr3_nt: TGTGCCAGTAGTTTTTCGAGAGGGGAGCTGTTTTTT
clone_size: -; v_call: TRBV10-3; d_call: -; j_call: TRBJ1-5; cdr3_aa: CAISAGLEGNQPQHF; cdr3_nt: TGTGCCATCAGCGCAGGGTTGGAGGGCAATCAGCCCCAGCATTTT
clone_size: -; v_call: TRBV5-8; d_call: -; j_call: TRBJ1-1; cdr3_aa: CASSLLGGLNTEAFF; cdr3_nt: TGTGCCAGCAGCCTTTTGGGCGGCCTGAACACTGAAGCTTTCTTT
clone_size: -; v_call: TRBV27; d_call: -; j_call: TRBJ1-1; cdr3_aa: CASSSPYSEAFF; cdr3_nt: TGTGCCAGCAGCAGTCCCTATAGTGAAGCTTTCTTT
clone_size: -; v_call: TRBV27; d_call: -; j_call: TRBJ1-5; cdr3_aa: CASSFGQNQPQHF; cdr3_nt: TGTGCCAGCAGTTTCGGACAGAATCAGCCCCAGCATTTT
clone_size: -; v_call: TRBV7-9; d_call: -; j_call: TRBJ2-7; cdr3_aa: CASSPRGSRSYEQYF; cdr3_nt: TGTGCCAGCAGCCCGAGGGGGAGCCGTAGCTACGAGCAGTACTTC
clone_size: -; v_call: TRBV29-1; d_call: -; j_call: TRBJ1-5; cdr3_aa: CSVAQAAGSNQPQHF; cdr3_nt: TGCAGCGTTGCCCAAGCGGCAGGTAGCAATCAGCCCCAGCATTTT
clone_size: -; v_call: TRBV5-1; d_call: TRBD2; j_call: TRBJ2-1; cdr3_aa: CASSLLAGGYNEQFF; cdr3_nt: TGCGCCAGCAGCTTGTTGGCGGGGGGCTACAATGAGCAGTTCTTC
clone_size: -; v_call: TRBV28; d_call: -; j_call: TRBJ1-5; cdr3_aa: CASSPQSPSNQPQHF; cdr3_nt: TGTGCCAGCAGTCCGCAAAGCCCTAGCAATCAGCCCCAGCATTTT
clone_size: -; v_call: TRBV7-2; d_call: TRBD2; j_call: TRBJ2-1; cdr3_aa: CASSLTSGTASYNEQFF; cdr3_nt: TGTGCCAGCAGCTTAACTAGCGGCACCGCGTCCTACAATGAGCAGTTCTTC
clone_size: -; v_call: TRBV28; d_call: -; j_call: TRBJ1-6; cdr3_aa: CASSSPRGREDSPLHF; cdr3_nt: TGTGCCAGCAGTTCGCCCCGCGGGAGAGAGGATTCACCCCTCCACTTT
clone_size: -; v_call: TRBV2; d_call: -; j_call: TRBJ1-5; cdr3_aa: CASCWTDSNQPQHF; cdr3_nt: TGTGCCAGCTGTTGGACGGATAGCAATCAGCCCCAGCATTTT
clone_size: -; v_call: TRBV27; d_call: -; j_call: TRBJ2-2; cdr3_aa: CASSRLTGELFF; cdr3_nt: TGTGCCAGCAGTCGTCTTACCGGGGAGCTGTTTTTT
clone_size: -; v_call: TRBV19; d_call: -; j_call: TRBJ1-2; cdr3_aa: CATAGGSGYTF; cdr3_nt: TGTGCCACCGCGGGGGGGTCTGGCTACACCTTC
clone_size: -; v_call: TRBV6-5; d_call: -; j_call: TRBJ2-5; cdr3_aa: CASSYSGRWAQETQYF; cdr3_nt: TGTGCCAGCAGTTACTCGGGGAGGTGGGCGCAAGAGACCCAGTACTTC
clone_size: -; v_call: TRBV2; d_call: -; j_call: TRBJ1-2; cdr3_aa: CASNPKRGKGYTF; cdr3_nt: TGTGCCAGCAACCCTAAACGGGGGAAGGGCTACACCTTC
clone_size: -; v_call: TRBV4-1; d_call: TRBD2; j_call: TRBJ2-3; cdr3_aa: CASSHPLRRAGVLSTDTQYF; cdr3_nt: TGCGCCAGCAGCCACCCCCTAAGACGAGCGGGGGTCCTTAGCACAGATACGCAGTATTTT
clone_size: once; v_call: TRBV7-9; d_call: TRBD1; j_call: TRBJ2-2; cdr3_aa: CTNDRGLNTGELFF; cdr3_nt: TGTACGAACGACAGGGGGCTGAACACCGGGGAGCTGTTTTTT
clone_size: -; v_call: TRBV27; d_call: -; j_call: TRBJ1-1; cdr3_aa: CASSLGHTNTEAFF; cdr3_nt: TGTGCCAGCAGTTTAGGACACACGAACACTGAAGCTTTCTTT
clone_size: -; v_call: TRBV13; d_call: -; j_call: TRBJ1-1; cdr3_aa: CASSTKNHREGEAFF; cdr3_nt: TGTGCCAGCAGCACCAAAAACCACCGGGAGGGTGAAGCTTTCTTT
clone_size: -; v_call: TRBV28; d_call: TRBD1; j_call: TRBJ1-5; cdr3_aa: CASYGQDLFEPQHF; cdr3_nt: TGTGCCAGTTACGGACAGGATCTCTTTGAACCCCAGCATTTT
clone_size: -; v_call: TRBV9; d_call: -; j_call: TRBJ1-1; cdr3_aa: CASSEGGGSTNTEAFF; cdr3_nt: TGTGCCAGCAGCGAGGGAGGAGGATCGACGAACACTGAAGCTTTCTTT
clone_size: -; v_call: TRBV10-3; d_call: -; j_call: TRBJ1-4; cdr3_aa: CATGQSATNEKLFF; cdr3_nt: TGTGCCACAGGACAGAGTGCAACTAATGAAAAACTGTTTTTT
clone_size: -; v_call: TRBV9; d_call: -; j_call: TRBJ2-5; cdr3_aa: CASSVDQNSAETQYF; cdr3_nt: TGTGCCAGCAGCGTAGACCAGAACAGCGCAGAGACCCAGTACTTC